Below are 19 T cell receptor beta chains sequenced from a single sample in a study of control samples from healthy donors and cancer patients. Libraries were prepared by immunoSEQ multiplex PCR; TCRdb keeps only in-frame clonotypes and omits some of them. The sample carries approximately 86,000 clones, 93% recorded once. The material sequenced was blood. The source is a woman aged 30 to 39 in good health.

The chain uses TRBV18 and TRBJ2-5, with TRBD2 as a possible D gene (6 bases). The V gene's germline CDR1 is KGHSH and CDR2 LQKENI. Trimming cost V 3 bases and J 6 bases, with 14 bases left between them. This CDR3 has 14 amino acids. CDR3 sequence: CASSPPGSEKTQYF. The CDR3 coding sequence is TGTGCCAGCTCACCCCCCGGGAGTGAAAAGACCCAGTACTTC. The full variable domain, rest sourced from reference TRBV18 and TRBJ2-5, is NAGVMQNPRHLVRRRGQEARLRCSPMKGHSHVYWYRQLPEEGLKFMVYLQKENIIDESGMPKERFSAEFPKEGPSILRIQQVVRGDSAAYFCASSPPGSEKTQYFGPGTRLLVL.

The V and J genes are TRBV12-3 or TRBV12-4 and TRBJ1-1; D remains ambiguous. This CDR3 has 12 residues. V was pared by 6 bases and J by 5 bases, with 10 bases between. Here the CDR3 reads CASRGMGTEAFF. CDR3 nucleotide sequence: TGTGCCAGCAGGGGGATGGGGACTGAAGCTTTCTTT.

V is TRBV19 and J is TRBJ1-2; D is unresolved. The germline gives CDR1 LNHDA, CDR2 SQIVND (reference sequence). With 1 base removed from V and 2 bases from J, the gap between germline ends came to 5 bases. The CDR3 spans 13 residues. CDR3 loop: CASSIGSNYGYTF. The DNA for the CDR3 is TGTGCCAGTAGTATAGGTTCAAACTATGGCTACACCTTC.

The CDR3 protein is CASSPRDSLNEKLFF. The CDR3 nucleotides are TGTGCCAGCAGCCCGCGGGACAGTCTTAATGAAAAACTGTTTTTT. The chain employs TRBV5-5 and TRBJ1-4; TRBD1 matches 7 bases. Germline assignment: CDR1 SGHKS and CDR2 YYEKEE (reference sequence). The V gene end was trimmed by 4 bases and the J gene end by 4 bases; junction bases not matched to a gene: 7. The CDR3 totals 15 residues. Supplemented by reference TRBV5-5 and TRBJ1-4, the full variable domain reads DAGVTQSPTHLIKTRGQQVTLRCSPISGHKSVSWYQQVLGQGPQFIFQYYEKEERGRGNFPDRFSARQFPNYSSELNVNALLLGDSALYLCASSPRDSLNEKLFFGSGTQLSVL.

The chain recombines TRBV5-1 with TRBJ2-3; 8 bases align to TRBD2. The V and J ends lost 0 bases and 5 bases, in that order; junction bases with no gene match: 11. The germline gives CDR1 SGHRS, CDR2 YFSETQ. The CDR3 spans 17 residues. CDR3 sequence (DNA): TGCGCCAGCAGCTTGGCCGCAATAGCGGGGAGGGGAGATACGCAGTATTTT. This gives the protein CASSLAAIAGRGDTQYF.

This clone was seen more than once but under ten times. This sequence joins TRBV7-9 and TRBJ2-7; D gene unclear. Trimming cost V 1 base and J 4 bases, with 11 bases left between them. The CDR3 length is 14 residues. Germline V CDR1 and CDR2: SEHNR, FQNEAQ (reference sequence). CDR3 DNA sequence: TGTGCCAGCAGCTTAGGGCTGGGGTATTACGAGCAGTACTTC. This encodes CASSLGLGYYEQYF.

DNA of the CDR3: TGTGCCAGCAGTGAAGTATGGGGGTTCCAGTACTTC. Translation: CASSEVWGFQYF. This rearrangement joins TRBV2 to TRBJ2-5; D possibly uses TRBD1 or TRBD2 (5 bases each). The CDR3 spans 12 residues. V was cut by 1 base and J by 10 bases, with 10 bases left in between. From germline, CDR1 is SNHLY and CDR2 FYNNEI.

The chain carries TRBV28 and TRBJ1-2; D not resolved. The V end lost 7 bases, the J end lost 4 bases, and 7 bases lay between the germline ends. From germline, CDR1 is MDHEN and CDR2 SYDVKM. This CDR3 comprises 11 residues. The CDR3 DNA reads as TGTGCCAGCAATCGGGGCTATGGCTACACCTTC. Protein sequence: CASNRGYGYTF.

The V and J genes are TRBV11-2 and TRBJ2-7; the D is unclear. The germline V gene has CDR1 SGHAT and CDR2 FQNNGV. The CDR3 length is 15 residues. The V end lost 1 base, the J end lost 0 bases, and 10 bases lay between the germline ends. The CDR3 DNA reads TGTGCCAGCAGCTTAGTACTCGGAAGCTCCTACGAGCAGTACTTC. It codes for CASSLVLGSSYEQYF.

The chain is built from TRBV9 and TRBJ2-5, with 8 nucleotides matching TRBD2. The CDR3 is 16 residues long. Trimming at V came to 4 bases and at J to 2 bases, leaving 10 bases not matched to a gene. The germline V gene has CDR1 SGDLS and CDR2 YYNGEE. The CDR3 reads CASSPAGGGGQETQYF. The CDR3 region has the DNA TGTGCCAGCAGCCCGGCGGGGGGCGGGGGGCAAGAGACCCAGTACTTC.

The CDR3 DNA follows: TGTGCCAGCAGTGCAGACAGGGTCACTGAAGCTTTCTTT. It translates to CASSADRVTEAFF. The chain has TRBV2 and TRBJ1-1, with 7 bases aligning to TRBD1. The CDR3 contains 13 residues. V trimming: 4 bases; J trimming: 4 bases; junction bases outside the gene matches: 3. CDR1 is SNHLY, CDR2 FYNNEI, per germline.

CDR3 DNA sequence: TGTGCCAGCAGTTTATCCGGGCAGCCGCATAGCAATCAGCCCCAGCATTTT. Translated, it gives CASSLSGQPHSNQPQHF. The V call is TRBV28, the J call TRBJ1-5; D unresolved. The CDR3 runs 17 residues. V was cut by 1 base and J by 0 bases, with 13 bases left in between. Germline V gene lookup returns CDR1 MDHEN and CDR2 SYDVKM.

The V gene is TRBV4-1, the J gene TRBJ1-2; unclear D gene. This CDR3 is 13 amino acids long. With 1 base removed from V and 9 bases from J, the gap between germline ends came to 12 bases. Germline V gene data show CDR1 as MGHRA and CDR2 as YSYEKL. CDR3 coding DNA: TGCGCCAGCAGCCAAGTGACGAGGGAAAGCTACACCTTC. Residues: CASSQVTRESYTF.

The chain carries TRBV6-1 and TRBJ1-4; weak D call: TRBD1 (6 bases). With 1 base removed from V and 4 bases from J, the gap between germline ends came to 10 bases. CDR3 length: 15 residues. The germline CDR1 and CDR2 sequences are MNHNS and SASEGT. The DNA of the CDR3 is TGTGCCAGCAGTGAAGTCTGGACAGATAATGAAAAACTGTTTTTT. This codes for CASSEVWTDNEKLFF.

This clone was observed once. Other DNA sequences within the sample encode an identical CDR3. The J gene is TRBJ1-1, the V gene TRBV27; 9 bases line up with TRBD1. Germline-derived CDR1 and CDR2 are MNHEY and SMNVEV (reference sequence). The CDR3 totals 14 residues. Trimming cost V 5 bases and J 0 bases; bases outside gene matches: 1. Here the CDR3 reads CASSRTGVNTEAFF. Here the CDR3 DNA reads TGTGCCAGCAGTCGGACAGGGGTGAACACTGAAGCTTTCTTT.

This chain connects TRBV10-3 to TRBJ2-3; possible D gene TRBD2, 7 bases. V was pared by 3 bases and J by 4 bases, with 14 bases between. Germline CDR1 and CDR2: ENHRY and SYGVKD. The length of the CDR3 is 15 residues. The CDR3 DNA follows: TGTGCCATCAGTGATCTCGGGGGGCGGTCAGATACGCAGTATTTT. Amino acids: CAISDLGGRSDTQYF.

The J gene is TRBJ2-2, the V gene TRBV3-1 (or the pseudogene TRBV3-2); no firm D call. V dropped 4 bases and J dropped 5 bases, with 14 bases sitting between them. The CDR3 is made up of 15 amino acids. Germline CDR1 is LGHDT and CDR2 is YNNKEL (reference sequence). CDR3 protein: CASSPEDGRTGELFF. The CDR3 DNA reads TGTGCCAGCAGCCCCGAAGACGGACGAACCGGGGAGCTGTTTTTT.

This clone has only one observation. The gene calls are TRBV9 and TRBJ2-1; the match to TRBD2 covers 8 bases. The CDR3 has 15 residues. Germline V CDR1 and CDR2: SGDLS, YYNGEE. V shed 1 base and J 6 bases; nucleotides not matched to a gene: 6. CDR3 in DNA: TGTGCCAGCAGCGTATTACTAGCGGCTGGCAATGAGCAGTTCTTC. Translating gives CASSVLLAAGNEQFF.

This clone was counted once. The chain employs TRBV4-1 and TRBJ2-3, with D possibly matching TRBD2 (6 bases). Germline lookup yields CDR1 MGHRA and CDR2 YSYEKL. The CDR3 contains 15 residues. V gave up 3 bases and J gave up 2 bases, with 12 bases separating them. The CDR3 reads CASSHSGPFTDTQYF. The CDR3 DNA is TGCGCCAGCAGCCACAGCGGGCCTTTCACAGATACGCAGTATTTT.